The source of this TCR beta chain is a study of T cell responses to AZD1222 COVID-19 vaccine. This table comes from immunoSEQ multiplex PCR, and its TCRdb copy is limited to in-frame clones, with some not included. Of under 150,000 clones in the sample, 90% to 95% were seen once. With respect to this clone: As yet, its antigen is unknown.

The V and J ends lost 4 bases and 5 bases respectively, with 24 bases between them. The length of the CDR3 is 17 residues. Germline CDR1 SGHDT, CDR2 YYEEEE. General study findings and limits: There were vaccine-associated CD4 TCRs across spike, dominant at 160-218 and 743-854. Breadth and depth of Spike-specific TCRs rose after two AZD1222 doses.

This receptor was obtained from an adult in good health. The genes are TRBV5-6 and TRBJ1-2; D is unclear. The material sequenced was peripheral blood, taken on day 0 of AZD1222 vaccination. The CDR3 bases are TGTGCCAGCAGCCCCTCTTTACTCGGCGGAATCGTGTATGGCTACACCTTC. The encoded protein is CASSPSLLGGIVYGYTF.